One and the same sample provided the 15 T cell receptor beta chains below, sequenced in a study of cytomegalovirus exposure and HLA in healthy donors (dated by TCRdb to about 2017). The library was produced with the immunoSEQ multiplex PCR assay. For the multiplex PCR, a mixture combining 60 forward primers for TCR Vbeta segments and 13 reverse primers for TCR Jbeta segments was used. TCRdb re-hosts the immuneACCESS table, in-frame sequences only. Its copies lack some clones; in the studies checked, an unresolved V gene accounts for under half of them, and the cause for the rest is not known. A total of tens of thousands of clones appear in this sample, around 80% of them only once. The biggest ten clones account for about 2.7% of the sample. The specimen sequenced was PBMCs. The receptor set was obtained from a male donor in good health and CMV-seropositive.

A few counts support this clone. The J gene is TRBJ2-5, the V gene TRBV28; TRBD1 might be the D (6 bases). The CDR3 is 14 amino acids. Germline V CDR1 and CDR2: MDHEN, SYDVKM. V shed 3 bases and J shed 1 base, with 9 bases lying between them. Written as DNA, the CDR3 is TGTGCCAGCAGTTTCAGGGACACCCAAGAGACCCAGTACTTC. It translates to CASSFRDTQETQYF.

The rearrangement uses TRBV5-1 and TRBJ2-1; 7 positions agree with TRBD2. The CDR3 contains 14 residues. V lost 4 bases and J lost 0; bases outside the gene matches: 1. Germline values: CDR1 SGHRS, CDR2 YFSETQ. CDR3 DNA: TGCGCCAGCAGCCGGGGGGACTCCTACAATGAGCAGTTCTTC. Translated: CASSRGDSYNEQFF.

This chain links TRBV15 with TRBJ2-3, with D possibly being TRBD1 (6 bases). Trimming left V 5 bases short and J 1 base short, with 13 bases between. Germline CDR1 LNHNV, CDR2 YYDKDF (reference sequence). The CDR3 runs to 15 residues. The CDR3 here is CATSRRDTRTDTQYF. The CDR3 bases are TGTGCCACCAGCCGTCGGGACACACGCACAGATACGCAGTATTTT. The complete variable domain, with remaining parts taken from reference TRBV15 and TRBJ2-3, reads DAMVIQNPRYQVTQFGKPVTLSCSQTLNHNVMYWYQQKSSQAPKLLFHYYDKDFNNEADTPDNFQSRRPNTSFCFLDIRSPGLGDTAMYLCATSRRDTRTDTQYFGPGTRLTVL.

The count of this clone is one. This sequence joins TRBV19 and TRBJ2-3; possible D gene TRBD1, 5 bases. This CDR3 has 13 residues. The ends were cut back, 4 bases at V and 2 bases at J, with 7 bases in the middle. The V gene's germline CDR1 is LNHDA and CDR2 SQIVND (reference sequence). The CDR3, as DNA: TGTGCCAGTAGTAAGGGGCTCACAGATACGCAGTATTTT. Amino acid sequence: CASSKGLTDTQYF.

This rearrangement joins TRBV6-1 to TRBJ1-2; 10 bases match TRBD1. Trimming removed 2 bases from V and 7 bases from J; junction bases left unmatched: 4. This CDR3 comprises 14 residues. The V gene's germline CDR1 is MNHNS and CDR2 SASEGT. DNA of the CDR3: TGTGCCAGCAGTGAAAGGGACAGGGGAATTGGCTACACCTTC. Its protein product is CASSERDRGIGYTF.

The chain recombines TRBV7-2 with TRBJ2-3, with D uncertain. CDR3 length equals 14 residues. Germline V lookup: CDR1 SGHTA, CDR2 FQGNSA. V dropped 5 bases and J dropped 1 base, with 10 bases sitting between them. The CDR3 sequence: CASSPQVGTDTQYF. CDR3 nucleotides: TGTGCCAGCAGCCCTCAAGTAGGCACAGATACGCAGTATTTT. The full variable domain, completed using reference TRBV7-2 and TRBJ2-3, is GAGVSQSPSNKVTEKGKDVELRCDPISGHTALYWYRQSLGQGLEFLIYFQGNSAPDKSGLPSDRFSAERTGGSVSTLTIQRTQQEDSAVYLCASSPQVGTDTQYFGPGTRLTVL.

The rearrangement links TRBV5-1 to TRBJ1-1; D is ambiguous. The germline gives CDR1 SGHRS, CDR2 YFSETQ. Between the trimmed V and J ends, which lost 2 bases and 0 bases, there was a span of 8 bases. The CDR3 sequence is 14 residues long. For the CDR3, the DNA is TGCGCCAGCAGCTTTGTCGTTATGAACACTGAAGCTTTCTTT. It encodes CASSFVVMNTEAFF.

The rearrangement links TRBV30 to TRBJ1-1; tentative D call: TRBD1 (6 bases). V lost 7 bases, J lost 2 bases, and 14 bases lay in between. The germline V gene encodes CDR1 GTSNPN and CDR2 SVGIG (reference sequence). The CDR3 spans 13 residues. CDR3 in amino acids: CASRGIINTEAFF. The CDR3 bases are TGTGCCTCCAGGGGCATTATTAACACTGAAGCTTTCTTT.

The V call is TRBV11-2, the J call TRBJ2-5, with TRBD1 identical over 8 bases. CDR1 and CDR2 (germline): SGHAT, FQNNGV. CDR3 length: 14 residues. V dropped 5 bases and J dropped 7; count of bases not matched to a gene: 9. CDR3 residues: CASSPAGGKATQYF. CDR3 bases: TGTGCCAGCAGCCCTGCAGGGGGCAAAGCGACCCAGTACTTC.

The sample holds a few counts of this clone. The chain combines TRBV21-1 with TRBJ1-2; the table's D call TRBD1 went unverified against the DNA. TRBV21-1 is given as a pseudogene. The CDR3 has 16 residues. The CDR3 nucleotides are TGTGCCAGCAGCAAAGAAGGGGAACGGAAAGGCTATGGCTACACCTTC. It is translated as CASSKEGERKGYGYTF.

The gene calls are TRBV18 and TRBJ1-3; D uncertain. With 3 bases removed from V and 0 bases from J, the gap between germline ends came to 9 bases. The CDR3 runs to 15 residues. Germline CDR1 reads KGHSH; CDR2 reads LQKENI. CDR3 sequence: CASSPIGSSGNTIYF. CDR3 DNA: TGTGCCAGCTCACCGATTGGCAGCTCTGGAAACACCATATATTTT.

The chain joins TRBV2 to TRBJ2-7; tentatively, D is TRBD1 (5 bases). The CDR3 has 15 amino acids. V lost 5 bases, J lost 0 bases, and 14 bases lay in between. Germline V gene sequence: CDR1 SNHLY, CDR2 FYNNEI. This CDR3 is CASSSNGQGSYEQYF. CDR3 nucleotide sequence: TGTGCCAGCAGTTCTAATGGGCAGGGCTCCTACGAGCAGTACTTC.

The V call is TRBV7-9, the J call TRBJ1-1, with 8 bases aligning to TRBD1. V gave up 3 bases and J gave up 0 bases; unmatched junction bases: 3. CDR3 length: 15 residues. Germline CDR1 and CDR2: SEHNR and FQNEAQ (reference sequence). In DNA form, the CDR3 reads TGTGCCAGCAGCTTCCGACAGGGGATGAACACTGAAGCTTTCTTT. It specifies CASSFRQGMNTEAFF. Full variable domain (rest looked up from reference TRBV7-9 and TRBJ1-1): DTGVSQNPRHKITKRGQNVTFRCDPISEHNRLYWYRQTLGQGPEFLTYFQNEAQLEKSRLLSDRFSAERPKGSFSTLEIQRTEQGDSAMYLCASSFRQGMNTEAFFGQGTRLTVV.

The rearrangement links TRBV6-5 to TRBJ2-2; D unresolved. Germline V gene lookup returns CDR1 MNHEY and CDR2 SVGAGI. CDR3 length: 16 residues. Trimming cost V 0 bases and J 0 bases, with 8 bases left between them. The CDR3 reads CASSYSHLPNTGELFF. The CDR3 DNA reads TGTGCCAGCAGTTACTCTCATCTACCGAACACCGGGGAGCTGTTTTTT.

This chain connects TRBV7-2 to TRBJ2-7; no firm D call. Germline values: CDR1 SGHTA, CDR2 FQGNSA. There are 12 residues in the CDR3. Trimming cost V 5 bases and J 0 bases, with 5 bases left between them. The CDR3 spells CASSPFSYEQYF. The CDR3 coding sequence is TGTGCCAGCAGCCCGTTCTCCTACGAGCAGTACTTC.